The 14 T cell receptor beta chains presented below share a single source sample, sequenced in a study of T cells in Graves' hyperthyroidism and ophthalmopathy. TCR beta CDR3 regions were amplified from RNA. With the HTBI primer set, the TCR CDR3 went through a first round of RT-PCR. TCRdb re-analysed the multiplex PCR reads in MiXCR, keeping a single row per CDR3 protein. The sample holds more than 600,000 distinct CDR3 sequences, 15% to 20% seen once. Sequenced material: blood. The receptors stem from a man aged 18 to 29 with Graves' hyperthyroidism.

There are a few counts of this clonotype. CDR3 loop: CASSLAPPNGELFF. In DNA form, the CDR3 reads TGTGCCAGCAGCTTAGCCCCTCCCAACGGGGAGCTGTTTTTT. The V gene is TRBV7-8, the J gene TRBJ2-2; D is uncertain. V was trimmed by 0 bases and J by 7 bases, leaving 9 bases between them. The CDR3 is 14 amino acids. In germline, CDR1 is SGHVS, CDR2 FQNEAQ.

This clonotype was seen ten or more times. This chain uses TRBV2 with TRBJ1-2; 9 nucleotides match TRBD1. Per the germline V gene, CDR1 is SNHLY and CDR2 is FYNNEI. There are 13 residues in the CDR3. Trimming took 6 bases from V and 7 from J; bases not matched to a gene: 6. This CDR3 is CASRDRGWVGYTF. In DNA, the CDR3 is TGTGCCAGCAGGGACAGGGGCTGGGTTGGCTACACCTTC.

The chain has TRBV18 and TRBJ2-1; possibly TRBD1 or TRBD2 for D (5 bases each). Germline lookup yields CDR1 KGHSH and CDR2 LQKENI. The length of the CDR3 is 13 residues. The V gene lost 3 bases and the J gene lost 8 bases, with 11 bases spanning the gap. The CDR3, as DNA: TGTGCCAGCTCACCGGGGCGGCGGGATGAGCAGTTCTTC. Translated, it gives CASSPGRRDEQFF.

As for this clonotype: Being one base from a much bigger clone, this may be a read error. This chain uses TRBV30 with TRBJ2-7, with a weak D call TRBD1 (6 bases). CDR3 length: 13 amino acids. V lost 4 bases and J 3 bases, leaving 13 bases between the germline ends. Germline CDR1 reads GTSNPN; CDR2 reads SVGIG (reference sequence). The DNA for the CDR3 is TGTGCCTGGACGCGGACAGCTCGCTACGAGCAGTACTTC. Protein product: CAWTRTARYEQYF.

The chain has TRBV5-8 and TRBJ1-5; D is unresolved. Germline CDR1 reads SGHTS; CDR2 reads YDEGEE. The CDR3 sequence is 17 residues long. The V end lost 1 base, the J end lost 2 bases, and 16 bases lay between the germline ends. The DNA for the CDR3 is TGTGCCAGCAGCTTGATAGGAGGGAGTAGTGGCAATCAGCCCCAGCATTTT. This encodes CASSLIGGSSGNQPQHF.

This clonotype occurred many times. The chain carries TRBV12-3 or TRBV12-4 and TRBJ2-7; D perhaps matches TRBD1 (5 bases). V lost 5 bases and J lost 2, with 13 bases in between. The CDR3 runs 14 residues. DNA of the CDR3: TGTGCCAGCAGTCGTCCAGGGTCCGCCTACGAGCAGTACTTC. It translates to CASSRPGSAYEQYF.

The J gene is TRBJ2-7, the V gene TRBV6-1; 13 bases are shared with TRBD2. Germline V gene lookup returns CDR1 MNHNS and CDR2 SASEGT. The CDR3 extends over 16 amino acids. J lost 4 bases, V lost 3 bases, and 6 bases had no gene match. In DNA, the CDR3 is TGTGCCAGCAGTGAGGGACTAGCGGGAATAAGATACGAGCAGTACTTC. Protein product: CASSEGLAGIRYEQYF.

This clonotype has ten or more counts. This CDR3 is CASSFQRGYTDTQYF. The CDR3 DNA follows: TGTGCCAGCAGCTTTCAGCGCGGTTACACAGATACGCAGTATTTT. The rearrangement uses TRBV28 and TRBJ2-3; no clear D gene. Germline lookup yields CDR1 MDHEN and CDR2 SYDVKM. This CDR3 region has 15 residues. With 6 bases removed from V and 2 bases from J, the gap between germline ends came to 15 bases.

This clonotype was detected ten times or more. The V call is TRBV7-2, the J call TRBJ2-7; perhaps TRBD1 as D (6 bases). The CDR3 is 14 residues long. V lost 1 base and J 4 bases, leaving 11 bases between the germline ends. Germline assignment: CDR1 SGHTA and CDR2 FQGNSA. CDR3: CASSLGDRLYEQYF. In DNA form, the CDR3 reads TGTGCCAGCAGCTTAGGAGACAGGCTATACGAGCAGTACTTC.

The V and J genes are TRBV6-1 and TRBJ2-2; perhaps TRBD1 as D (7 bases). Germline CDR1 and CDR2: MNHNS and SASEGT. The CDR3 loop spans 14 amino acids. Trimming stripped 11 bases from V and 4 bases from J, with 17 bases between. The CDR3 reads CALSGQGGTGELFF. The DNA for the CDR3 is TGTGCCCTATCGGGGCAGGGGGGCACCGGGGAGCTGTTTTTT.

This clonotype was found many times. This chain connects TRBV6-2 or TRBV6-3 to TRBJ1-5, with a weak D call TRBD1 (6 bases). CDR1 and CDR2 (germline): MNHEY, SVGEGT. V was cut by 6 bases and J by 7 bases, with 16 bases left in between. The CDR3 sequence is 14 residues long. The CDR3 nucleotides are TGTGCCAGCAGCCTACAGGGTTTTTGGCAGCCCCAGCATTTT. Its protein product is CASSLQGFWQPQHF.

This clonotype appeared many times. V usage is TRBV6-2 or TRBV6-3 and J usage is TRBJ2-2; D uncertain. V lost 0 bases and J 4 bases, leaving 18 bases between the germline ends. From germline, CDR1 is MNHEY and CDR2 SVGEGT. This CDR3 spans 18 amino acids. The CDR3 DNA reads as TGTGCCAGCAGTTACTCAATTGTAGAGGCCAGCTTCACCGGGGAGCTGTTTTTT. Residues: CASSYSIVEASFTGELFF.

The chain has TRBV7-9 and TRBJ2-5; D perhaps matches TRBD2 (5 bases). This CDR3 is built from 15 residues. Trimming stripped 1 base from V and 2 bases from J, with 11 bases between. Germline loops: CDR1 SEHNR, CDR2 FQNEAQ (reference sequence). The CDR3 DNA reads as TGTGCCAGCAGCTTAGGCGGCGGGTTACAAGAGACCCAGTACTTC. It translates to CASSLGGGLQETQYF.

The chain links TRBV7-9 to TRBJ1-1; no clear D gene. The germline V gene encodes CDR1 SEHNR and CDR2 FQNEAQ (reference sequence). CDR3 length: 14 residues. Deletions cut 5 bases from V and 4 bases from J, with 14 bases between. The CDR3 reads CASSRRALGTEAFF. The CDR3 DNA sequence: TGTGCCAGCAGCCGTAGAGCTTTGGGCACTGAAGCTTTCTTT.